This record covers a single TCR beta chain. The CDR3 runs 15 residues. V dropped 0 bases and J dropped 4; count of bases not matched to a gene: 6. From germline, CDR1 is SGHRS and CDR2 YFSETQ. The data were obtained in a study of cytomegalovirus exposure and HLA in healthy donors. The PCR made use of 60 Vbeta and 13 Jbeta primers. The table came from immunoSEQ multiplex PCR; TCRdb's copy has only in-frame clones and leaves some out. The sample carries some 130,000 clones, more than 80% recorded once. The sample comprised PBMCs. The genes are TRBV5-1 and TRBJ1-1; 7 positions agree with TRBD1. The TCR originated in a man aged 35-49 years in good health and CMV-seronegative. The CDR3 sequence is CASSLGRTGFTEAFF. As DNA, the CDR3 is TGCGCCAGCAGCTTGGGACGGACAGGCTTCACTGAAGCTTTCTTT.